This record looks at one TCR beta chain sequence and its context. Per the original data handling: The authors estimated nucleated cell counts from reference gene primer amplification. Profiling relied on immunoSEQ multiplex PCR, and the TCRdb table lists in-frame clones only, not all of them. The V and J calls and clone size are taken from that table; D and trimming were inferred from the DNA. The top ten hold about 8.9% of the sample, which has approximately 140,000 clones, around 83% seen once. The data originate from a study of blood T cell repertoires in COVID-19. Study as a whole: Acute and convalescent COVID-19 specimens originated in the United States, Italy and Spain. T cells, B-cell-depleted T cells, or PBMCs provided the cDNA or gDNA that served as material.

This CDR3 has 15 residues. V was clipped by 1 base and J by 0 bases, with 8 bases between them. The germline gives CDR1 SGHAT, CDR2 FQNNGV. This chain links TRBV11-2 with TRBJ2-3, with a possible D match to TRBD2 (5 bases). The sample comprised peripheral blood. This receptor was identified in a man in his thirties or forties with COVID-19, enrolled during active disease. This CDR3 reads CASSLVGSSTDTQYF. CDR3 in DNA: TGTGCCAGCAGCTTAGTAGGGAGTAGCACAGATACGCAGTATTTT.